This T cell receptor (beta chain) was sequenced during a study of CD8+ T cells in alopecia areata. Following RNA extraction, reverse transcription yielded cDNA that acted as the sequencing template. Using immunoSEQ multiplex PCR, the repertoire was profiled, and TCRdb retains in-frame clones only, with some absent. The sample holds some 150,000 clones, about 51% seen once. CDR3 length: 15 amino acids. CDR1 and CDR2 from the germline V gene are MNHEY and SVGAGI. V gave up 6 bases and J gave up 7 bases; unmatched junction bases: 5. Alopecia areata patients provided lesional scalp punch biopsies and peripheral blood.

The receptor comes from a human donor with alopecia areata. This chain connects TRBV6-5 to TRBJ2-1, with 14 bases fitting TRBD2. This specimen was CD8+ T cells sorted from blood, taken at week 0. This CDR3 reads CASRATSGGANEQFF. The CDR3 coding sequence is TGTGCCAGCAGGGCGACTAGCGGGGGGGCAAATGAGCAGTTCTTC.